This T cell receptor (beta chain) was identified in a study of T cells in Graves' hyperthyroidism and ophthalmopathy. Study conclusions and caveats: Most clonotypes expanded in the thyroid (above 0.001) were also present in blood.

It was RNA transcripts that yielded the amplified TCR beta CDR3 regions. Initially, a first-round RT-PCR of the TCR CDR3 employed the HTBI primer set. Each CDR3 protein is one row after TCRdb ran MiXCR on the multiplex PCR reads. The sample has over 650,000 distinct CDR3 sequences, over 15% seen once. Newly diagnosed hyperthyroidism patients aged 18 to 65 years had disease lasting under 2 months. Uncontrolled infections, other autoimmune diseases, pregnancy or lactation led to exclusion of patients. For the diagnoses, clinical symptoms, serum thyroxine and TRAb, thyroid ultrasound and orbital computed tomography were used. In this sample, this clonotype turned up a few times. The antigen is unknown. The CDR3 spans 13 residues. Trimming took off 1 base at V and 9 bases at J, with 11 bases between the two ends. Germline values: CDR1 SGHRS, CDR2 YFSETQ.

The TCR was taken from a man between 18 and 29 years old with Graves' hyperthyroidism. Sequencing used blood. This chain joins TRBV5-1 and TRBJ2-1; D is ambiguous. CDR3 nucleotides: TGCGCCAGCAGCTTGATGGGTATGCCTGAGCAGTTCTTC. This sequence encodes CASSLMGMPEQFF.